Sequencing of this T cell receptor (beta chain) was carried out in a study of blood T cell repertoires in COVID-19. About the study: PBMCs, B-cell-depleted T cells, or T cells provided the cDNA or gDNA that made up the material.

This clone was seen a single time. V was trimmed by 5 bases and J by 3 bases, leaving 16 bases between them. The germline gives CDR1 MNHEY, CDR2 SMNVEV (reference sequence). This CDR3 is built from 16 residues. Authors' processing steps: Amplification with reference gene primers provided the estimates of nucleated cell counts. Here immunoSEQ multiplex PCR was the method, and the copy in TCRdb shows in-frame clones only, minus some. V and J calls plus clone size are reproduced from that table; the DNA served to infer D and trimming. Among nearly 350,000 clones, 83% were seen once, and the ten largest hold almost 3%.

This sequence joins TRBV27 and TRBJ1-4, with D tentatively TRBD1 (6 bases). Sequencing used peripheral blood. This clonotype was obtained from a man aged 30 to 39 with active or convalescent COVID-19. CDR3 sequence reads: CASSLFHTGSNEKLFF. The CDR3 nucleotides are TGTGCCAGCAGTCTTTTCCACACAGGGTCTAATGAAAAACTGTTTTTT.